Listed here is a single T cell receptor (beta chain). Its matching antigen is unknown. Via MiXCR, TCRdb re-called the reads, giving one row per CDR3 protein. Altogether about 530,000 distinct CDR3 sequences are present, 26% being singletons, with the ten largest covering about 13%. The source of the sample is a study of T cell repertoires in cytomegalovirus infection. Study summary: TCR beta signatures that were public indicated CMV infection and matching HLA type.

Whole-study findings and limits: Predominance within the ex vivo response was attributable to HLA-C-restricted CMV-specific TCR beta clonotypes. Identification of carriers of CMV plus the relevant HLA was performed using cumulative public TCR beta family frequency.

From germline, CDR1 is MNHEY and CDR2 SMNVEV (reference sequence). The V gene lost 6 bases and the J gene lost 8 bases, with 13 bases spanning the gap. This CDR3 spans 13 amino acids. Sequenced input: PBMCs. The sequence was collected from a human donor in good health (CMV status not recorded). Some clones in this sample may be carry-over from other donors' samples. The chain combines TRBV27 with TRBJ1-4; D gene unclear. The CDR3 sequence: CASSAIQREKLFF. The CDR3 DNA reads as TGTGCCAGCAGCGCCATCCAACGGGAAAAACTGTTTTTT.